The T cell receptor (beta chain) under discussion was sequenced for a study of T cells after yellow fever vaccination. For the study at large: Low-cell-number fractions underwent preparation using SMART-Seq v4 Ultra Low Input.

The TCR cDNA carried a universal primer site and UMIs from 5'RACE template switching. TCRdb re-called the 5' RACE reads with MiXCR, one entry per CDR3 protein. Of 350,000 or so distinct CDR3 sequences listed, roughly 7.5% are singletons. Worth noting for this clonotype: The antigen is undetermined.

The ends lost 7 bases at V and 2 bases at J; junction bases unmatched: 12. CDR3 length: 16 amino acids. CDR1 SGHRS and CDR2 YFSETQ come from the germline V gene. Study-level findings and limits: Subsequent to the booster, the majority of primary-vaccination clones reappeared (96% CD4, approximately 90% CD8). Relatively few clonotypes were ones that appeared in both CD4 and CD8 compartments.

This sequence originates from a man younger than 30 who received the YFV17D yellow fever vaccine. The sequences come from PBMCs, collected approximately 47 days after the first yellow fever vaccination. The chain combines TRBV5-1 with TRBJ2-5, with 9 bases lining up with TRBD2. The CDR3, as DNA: TGCGCCAGCCGTCCGGGACTAGCTAACGATCAAGAGACCCAGTACTTC. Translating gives CASRPGLANDQETQYF.